Listed below are T cell receptor beta chains from one sample, sequenced in a study of beta chain features in type 1 diabetes. The table came from immunoSEQ multiplex PCR; TCRdb's copy has only in-frame clones and leaves some out. Seen here are roughly 240,000 clones, approximately 24% observed once, and the top ten hold about 0.012%. Sequenced input: naive CD4+ T cells from blood. The receptor source for this set is a woman in her twenties or thirties with type 1 diabetes. Each CDR3 is given with its conserved first and last residue. Each record gives: J gene, V gene, clone size, D gene, CDR3 protein, CDR3 DNA. A D gene is named only where the DNA matches it firmly. Size is stated for part of the rows, as once, few or many counts, or as a class when the clone is expanded.

j_gene: TRBJ1-5; v_gene: TRBV5-1; abundance: -; d_gene: -; CDR3aa: CASSLAPQGTASFQPQHF; CDR3nt: TGCGCCAGCAGCTTGGCCCCTCAGGGGACGGCATCTTTTCAGCCCCAGCATTTT
j_gene: TRBJ1-1; v_gene: TRBV7-9; abundance: once; d_gene: -; CDR3aa: CASSLARTAEAFF; CDR3nt: TGTGCCAGCAGCTTAGCAAGGACAGCCGAAGCTTTCTTT
j_gene: TRBJ2-1; v_gene: TRBV30; abundance: -; d_gene: TRBD2; CDR3aa: CAWQLAGGNEQFF; CDR3nt: TGTGCCTGGCAGCTAGCGGGTGGCAATGAGCAGTTCTTC
j_gene: TRBJ2-5; v_gene: TRBV9; abundance: few; d_gene: TRBD2; CDR3aa: CASSATSGQETQYF; CDR3nt: TGTGCCAGCAGCGCGACTAGCGGGCAAGAGACCCAGTACTTC
j_gene: TRBJ1-2; v_gene: TRBV28; abundance: -; d_gene: -; CDR3aa: CASTPGQLSPNGYTF; CDR3nt: TGTGCCAGCACCCCAGGGCAGCTTTCCCCAAATGGCTACACCTTC
j_gene: TRBJ2-7; v_gene: TRBV4-1; abundance: -; d_gene: -; CDR3aa: CASSQPYREPSLRGEQYF; CDR3nt: TGCGCCAGCAGCCAGCCGTACAGGGAGCCCTCTCTTCGTGGCGAGCAGTACTTC
j_gene: TRBJ2-5; v_gene: TRBV7-2; abundance: -; d_gene: TRBD1; CDR3aa: CASSSSWTGETQYF; CDR3nt: TGTGCCAGCAGCTCCTCTTGGACAGGGGAGACCCAGTACTTC
j_gene: TRBJ1-4; v_gene: TRBV7-9; abundance: few; d_gene: TRBD1; CDR3aa: CASSLAQGAEKLFF; CDR3nt: TGTGCCAGCAGCTTAGCCCAGGGGGCTGAAAAACTGTTTTTT
j_gene: TRBJ2-3; v_gene: TRBV5-1; abundance: few; d_gene: TRBD2; CDR3aa: CASMDRGGDTQYF; CDR3nt: TGCGCCAGTATGGACCGGGGGGGAGATACGCAGTATTTT
j_gene: TRBJ2-5; v_gene: TRBV20-1; abundance: -; d_gene: -; CDR3aa: CSARVLETQYF; CDR3nt: TGCAGTGCTAGAGTACTGGAGACCCAGTACTTC
j_gene: TRBJ2-1; v_gene: TRBV5-1; abundance: -; d_gene: TRBD1; CDR3aa: CASRGQAKNEQFF; CDR3nt: TGCGCCAGCAGAGGACAGGCTAAGAATGAGCAGTTCTTC
j_gene: TRBJ2-1; v_gene: TRBV30; abundance: -; d_gene: TRBD2; CDR3aa: CAWRAGGPTEQFF; CDR3nt: TGTGCCTGGAGGGCGGGAGGGCCCACTGAGCAGTTCTTC
j_gene: TRBJ2-1; v_gene: TRBV7-3; abundance: -; d_gene: -; CDR3aa: CASSLGGTSYNEQFF; CDR3nt: TGTGCCAGCAGCTTAGGCGGGACCTCCTACAATGAGCAGTTCTTC
j_gene: TRBJ2-7; v_gene: TRBV7-2; abundance: few; d_gene: -; CDR3aa: CASSSSSYEQYF; CDR3nt: TGTGCCAGCAGCTCGTCGTCCTACGAGCAGTACTTC
j_gene: TRBJ2-6; v_gene: TRBV29-1; abundance: -; d_gene: -; CDR3aa: CSVGSAGANVLTF; CDR3nt: TGCAGCGTGGGGAGTGCTGGGGCCAACGTCCTGACTTTC
j_gene: TRBJ2-2; v_gene: TRBV7-8; abundance: -; d_gene: -; CDR3aa: CASSRQGLAGELFF; CDR3nt: TGTGCCAGCAGCAGGCAGGGTTTAGCCGGGGAGCTGTTTTTT
j_gene: TRBJ2-7; v_gene: TRBV7-3; abundance: -; d_gene: TRBD2; CDR3aa: CASSETPAGAWHEQYF; CDR3nt: TGTGCCAGCAGCGAAACTCCCGCGGGAGCCTGGCACGAGCAGTACTTC
j_gene: TRBJ2-1; v_gene: TRBV10-3; abundance: -; d_gene: TRBD2; CDR3aa: CAISPFEGGPIEQFF; CDR3nt: TGTGCCATCAGCCCCTTCGAGGGAGGGCCGATTGAGCAGTTCTTC
j_gene: TRBJ2-1; v_gene: TRBV15; abundance: -; d_gene: -; CDR3aa: CATSNSGGSNEQFF; CDR3nt: TGTGCCACCAGCAATTCGGGTGGGAGTAATGAGCAGTTCTTC
j_gene: TRBJ2-1; v_gene: TRBV29-1; abundance: -; d_gene: -; CDR3aa: CSVWREFYNEQFF; CDR3nt: TGCAGCGTTTGGAGGGAATTCTACAATGAGCAGTTCTTC